Listed below are T cell receptor beta chains from one sample, sequenced in a study of human CD8 memory T cell subsets. TCRdb reprocessed the 5' RACE reads; each CDR3 protein has one entry and no DNA is given. The sample holds about 4,900 distinct CDR3 sequences. Sequencing was carried out using CD8+ T cells from PBMCs. Receptors originate from a human donor in good health. Both conserved end residues are part of each CDR3. Clone size appears in some rows only: once, few, many, or a class for an expanded clone.

>-|TRBJ2-3|TRBV15
CATSRARGGDTQYF
>-|TRBJ2-1|TRBV6-4
CASSDGAGAHNEQFF
>-|TRBJ2-3|TRBV6-2/TRBV6-3
CASSYSTEVNTQYF
>-|TRBJ2-2|TRBV4-2
CASSQPTGNTGELFF
>medium-sized|TRBJ2-2|TRBV29-1
CSVRAGGDTGELFF
>medium-sized|TRBJ1-6|TRBV20-1
CSARVPSGDNSPLHF
>medium-sized|TRBJ2-5|TRBV7-8
CASSLGLAEYQETQYF
>-|TRBJ2-5|TRBV20-1
CSAKNTGLAGGSFQETQYF
>-|TRBJ2-7|TRBV4-3
CASSQEGGDRSYEQYF
>-|TRBJ2-1|TRBV6-2/TRBV6-3
CASSYVGDPNEQFF
>-|TRBJ2-3|TRBV6-2/TRBV6-3
CASTERGTDTQYF
>-|TRBJ2-1|TRBV11-1
CASSVRGNEQFF
>-|TRBJ2-7|TRBV21-1
CASSKNRDRVYEQYF
>medium-sized|TRBJ1-1|TRBV28
CASSYIGTEAFF
>-|TRBJ2-3|TRBV20-1
CSAKENPGLATDTQYF
>-|TRBJ2-3|TRBV20-1
CSARDPSGGEADTQYF
>-|TRBJ2-3|TRBV6-5
CASSLTSGSGDTQYF
>-|TRBJ1-1|TRBV30
CAWSARENTEAFF
>-|TRBJ2-7|TRBV7-9
CASSTGQDLPYEQYF
>medium-sized|TRBJ2-1|TRBV28
CASSSSSDLLGEQFF
>-|TRBJ2-1|TRBV27
CASSSLAGGTNYNEQFF
>medium-sized|TRBJ1-2|TRBV6-1
CASTPAAGEEFDYGYTF
>-|TRBJ2-7|TRBV7-9
CASSLAGGLPYEQYF
>-|TRBJ1-1|TRBV20-1
CSARDPQRDTEAFF
>medium-sized|TRBJ2-2|TRBV6-1
CASSDQETGELFF
>-|TRBJ2-2|TRBV19
CATLSGSGGELFF
>-|TRBJ2-5|TRBV6-5
CASSYSLAETQYF
>-|TRBJ2-1|TRBV6-4
CASSEGSTENNEQFF
>-|TRBJ2-7|TRBV14
CASSPEGQGTYEQYF
>-|TRBJ2-7|TRBV9
CASSARVGGYEQYF
>-|TRBJ2-2|TRBV6-5
CASRTGTGDAGELFF
>-|TRBJ2-7|TRBV7-6
CASSKGAGTYEQYF
>-|TRBJ2-1|TRBV7-2
CASSLGPPLAGALWNEQFF
>-|TRBJ2-2|TRBV6-4
CASSETDTGELFF
>-|TRBJ2-1|TRBV6-4
CASSELAGGPGNEQFF
>-|TRBJ1-2|TRBV30
CAWNHLELFGYGYTF
>-|TRBJ2-1|TRBV6-4
CASSDSIESGAAEQFF
>-|TRBJ1-4|TRBV27
CASSLVRGSEKLFF
>-|TRBJ2-5|TRBV7-8
CASSLRGGDRAQETQYF
>-|TRBJ2-7|TRBV6-2/TRBV6-3
CASSFLPFDSYEQYF
>-|TRBJ2-3|TRBV18
CASSPLDTQYF
>-|TRBJ1-4|TRBV6-5
CASSYVVGQGNEKLFF
>-|TRBJ2-2|TRBV20-1
CSASPPQAGDTGELFF
>medium-sized|TRBJ2-3|TRBV6-2/TRBV6-3
CASSAFRDTDTQYF
>-|TRBJ2-5|TRBV6-1
CASGDGRDQETQYF
>-|TRBJ2-3|TRBV6-4
CASSDSRGQGADTQYF